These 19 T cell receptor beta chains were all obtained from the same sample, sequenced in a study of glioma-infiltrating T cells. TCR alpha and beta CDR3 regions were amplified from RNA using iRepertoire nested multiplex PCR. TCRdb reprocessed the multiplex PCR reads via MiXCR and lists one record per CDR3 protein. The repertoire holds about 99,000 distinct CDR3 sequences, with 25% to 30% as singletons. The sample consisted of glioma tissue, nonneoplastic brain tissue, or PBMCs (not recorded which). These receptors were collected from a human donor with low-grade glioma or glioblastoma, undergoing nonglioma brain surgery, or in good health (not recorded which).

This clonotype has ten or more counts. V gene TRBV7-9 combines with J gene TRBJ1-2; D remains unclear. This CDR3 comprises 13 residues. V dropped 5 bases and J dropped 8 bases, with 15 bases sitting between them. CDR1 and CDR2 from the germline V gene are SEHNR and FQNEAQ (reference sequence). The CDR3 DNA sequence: TGTGCCAGCAGCCCTCATCGGGGTATCGGCTACACCTTC. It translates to CASSPHRGIGYTF.

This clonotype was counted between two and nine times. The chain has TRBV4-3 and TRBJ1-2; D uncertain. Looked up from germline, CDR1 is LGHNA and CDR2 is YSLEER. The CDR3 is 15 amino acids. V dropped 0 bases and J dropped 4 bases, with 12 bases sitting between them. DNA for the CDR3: TGCGCCAGCAGCCAAGAGCATAACGGCCGCTATGGCTACACCTTC. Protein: CASSQEHNGRYGYTF.

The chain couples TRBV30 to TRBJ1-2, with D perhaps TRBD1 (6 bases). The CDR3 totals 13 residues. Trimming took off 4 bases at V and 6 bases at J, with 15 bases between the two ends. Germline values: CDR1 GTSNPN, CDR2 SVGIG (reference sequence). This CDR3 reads CAWKGWGQDGYTF. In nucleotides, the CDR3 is TGTGCCTGGAAAGGTTGGGGGCAAGATGGCTACACCTTC.

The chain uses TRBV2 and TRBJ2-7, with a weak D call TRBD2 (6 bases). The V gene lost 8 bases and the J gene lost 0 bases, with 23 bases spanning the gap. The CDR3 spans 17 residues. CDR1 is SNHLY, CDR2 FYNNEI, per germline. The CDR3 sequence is CASFPPRSYGSSYEQYF. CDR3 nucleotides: TGTGCCAGCTTCCCTCCCCGATCGTACGGGAGCTCCTACGAGCAGTACTTC.

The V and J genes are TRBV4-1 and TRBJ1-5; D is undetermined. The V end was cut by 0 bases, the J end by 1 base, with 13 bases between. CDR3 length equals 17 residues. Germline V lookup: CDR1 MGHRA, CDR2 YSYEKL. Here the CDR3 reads CASSQDNKGVSNQPQHF. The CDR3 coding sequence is TGCGCCAGCAGCCAAGATAATAAGGGTGTAAGCAATCAGCCCCAGCATTTT.

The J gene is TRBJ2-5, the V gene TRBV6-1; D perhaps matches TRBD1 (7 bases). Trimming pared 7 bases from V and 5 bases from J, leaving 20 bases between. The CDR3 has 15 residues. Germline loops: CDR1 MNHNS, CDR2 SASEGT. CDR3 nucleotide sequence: TGTGCCAGCAAACGGACAGGCTCTCGGGGGGAGACCCAGTACTTC. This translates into CASKRTGSRGETQYF.

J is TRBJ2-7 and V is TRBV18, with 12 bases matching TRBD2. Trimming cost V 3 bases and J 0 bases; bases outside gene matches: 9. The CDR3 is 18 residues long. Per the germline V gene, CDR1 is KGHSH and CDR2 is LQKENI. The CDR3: CASSPPTSGGQSSYEQYF. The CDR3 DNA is TGTGCCAGCTCACCCCCGACTAGCGGGGGTCAAAGCTCCTACGAGCAGTACTTC.

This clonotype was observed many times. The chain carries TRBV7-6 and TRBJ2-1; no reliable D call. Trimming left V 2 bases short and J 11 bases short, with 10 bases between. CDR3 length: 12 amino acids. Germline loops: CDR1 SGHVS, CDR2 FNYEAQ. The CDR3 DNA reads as TGTGCCAGCAGCTTAAGAGTCGGCAAGCAGTTCTTC. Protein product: CASSLRVGKQFF.

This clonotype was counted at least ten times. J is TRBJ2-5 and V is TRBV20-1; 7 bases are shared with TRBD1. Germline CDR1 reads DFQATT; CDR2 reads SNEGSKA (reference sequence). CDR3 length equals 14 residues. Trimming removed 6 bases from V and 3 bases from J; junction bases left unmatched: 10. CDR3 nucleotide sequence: TGCAGTGCCGTTAACAGGGGTAGAGAAGAGACCCAGTACTTC. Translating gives CSAVNRGREETQYF.

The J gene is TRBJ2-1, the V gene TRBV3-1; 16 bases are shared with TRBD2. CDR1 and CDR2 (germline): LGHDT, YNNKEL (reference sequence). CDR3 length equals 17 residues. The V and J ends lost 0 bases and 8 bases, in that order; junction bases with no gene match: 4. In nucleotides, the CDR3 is TGTGCCAGCAGCCAAGAAGGGACTAGCGGGGGGGCATATGAGCAGTTCTTC. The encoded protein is CASSQEGTSGGAYEQFF.

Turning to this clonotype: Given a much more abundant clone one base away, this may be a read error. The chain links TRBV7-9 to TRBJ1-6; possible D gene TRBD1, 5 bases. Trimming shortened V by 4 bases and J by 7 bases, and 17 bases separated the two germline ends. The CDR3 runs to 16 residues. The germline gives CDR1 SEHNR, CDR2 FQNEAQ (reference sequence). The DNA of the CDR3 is TGTGCCAGCAGCTCCCCCGGGGACGTTGGAAATTCACCCCTCCACTTT. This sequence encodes CASSSPGDVGNSPLHF.

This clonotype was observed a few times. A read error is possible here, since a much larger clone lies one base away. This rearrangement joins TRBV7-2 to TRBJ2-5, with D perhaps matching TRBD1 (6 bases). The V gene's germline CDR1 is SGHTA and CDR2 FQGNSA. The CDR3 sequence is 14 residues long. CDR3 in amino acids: CASSSQGIQEAQYF. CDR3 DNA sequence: TGTGCCAGCAGCTCTCAGGGGATCCAAGAGGCCCAGTACTTC.

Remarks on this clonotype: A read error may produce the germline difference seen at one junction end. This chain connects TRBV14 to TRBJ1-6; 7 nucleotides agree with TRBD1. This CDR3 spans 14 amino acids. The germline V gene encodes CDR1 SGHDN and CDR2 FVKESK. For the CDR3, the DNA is TGTACCAGCAGCCTTACCAGGGGGACTTCACCCCTCCACTTT. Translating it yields CTSSLTRGTSPLHF.

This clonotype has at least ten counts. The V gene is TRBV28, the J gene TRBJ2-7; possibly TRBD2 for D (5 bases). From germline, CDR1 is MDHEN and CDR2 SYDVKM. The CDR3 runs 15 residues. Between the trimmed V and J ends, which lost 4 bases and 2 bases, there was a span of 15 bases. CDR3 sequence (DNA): TGTGCCAGCAGTTCCCCTGCGGGCAACACCTACGAGCAGTACTTC. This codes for CASSSPAGNTYEQYF.

The CDR3 nucleotides are TGTGCCAGCAGTGGAACCGGACAGGGTGGGGGTCAGCCCCAGCATTTT. It is translated as CASSGTGQGGGQPQHF. V and J are TRBV25-1 and TRBJ1-5; 8 bases agree with TRBD1. The CDR3 has 16 amino acids. CDR1 is MGHDK, CDR2 SYGVNS, per germline. Germline trimming cut 4 bases from V and 6 bases from J; bases unmatched to any gene: 11.

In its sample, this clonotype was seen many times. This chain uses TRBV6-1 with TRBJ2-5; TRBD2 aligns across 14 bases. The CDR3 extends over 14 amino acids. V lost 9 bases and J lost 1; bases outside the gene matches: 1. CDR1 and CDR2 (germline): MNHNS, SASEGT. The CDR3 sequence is CASGLAGGQETQYF. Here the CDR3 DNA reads TGTGCCAGTGGACTAGCGGGGGGCCAAGAGACCCAGTACTTC.

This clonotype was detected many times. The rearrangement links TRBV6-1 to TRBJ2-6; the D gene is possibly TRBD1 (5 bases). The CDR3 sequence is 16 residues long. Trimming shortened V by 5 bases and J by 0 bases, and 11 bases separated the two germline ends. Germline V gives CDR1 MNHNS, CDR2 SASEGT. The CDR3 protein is CASSIDSTSGANVLTF. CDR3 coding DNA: TGTGCCAGCAGTATCGACAGTACCTCTGGGGCCAACGTCCTGACTTTC.

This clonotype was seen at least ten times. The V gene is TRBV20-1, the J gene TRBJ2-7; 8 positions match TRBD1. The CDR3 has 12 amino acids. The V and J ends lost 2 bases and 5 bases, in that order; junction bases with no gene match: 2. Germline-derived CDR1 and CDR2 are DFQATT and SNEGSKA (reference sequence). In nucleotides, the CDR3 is TGCAGTGCTAGACAGGGGGCCAACGAGCAGTACTTC. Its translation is CSARQGANEQYF.

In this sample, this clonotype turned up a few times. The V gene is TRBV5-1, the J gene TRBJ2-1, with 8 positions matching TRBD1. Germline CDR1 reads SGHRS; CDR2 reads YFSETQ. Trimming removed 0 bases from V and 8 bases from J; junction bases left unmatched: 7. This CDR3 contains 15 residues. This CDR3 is CASSLEGTGPHEQFF. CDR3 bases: TGCGCCAGCAGCTTGGAAGGGACAGGCCCCCATGAGCAGTTCTTC. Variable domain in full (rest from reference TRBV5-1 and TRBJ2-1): KAGVTQTPRYLIKTRGQQVTLSCSPISGHRSVSWYQQTPGQGLQFLFEYFSETQRNKGNFPGRFSGRQFSNSRSEMNVSTLELGDSALYLCASSLEGTGPHEQFFGPGTRLTVL.